This T cell receptor beta chain originates from a study of Graves' ophthalmopathy and Graves' hyperthyroidism. The CDR3 consists of 19 residues. The germline gives CDR1 SNHLY, CDR2 FYNNEI. V was shortened by 3 bases and J by 1 base, with 24 bases between the two germline ends. Amplification from RNA transcripts yielded the TCR beta CDR3 regions. First-round RT-PCR employed HTBI primers, with a second-round multiplex PCR after it. TCRdb fed the multiplex PCR reads into MiXCR, producing one record per CDR3 protein. The sample comprises 500,000 to 600,000 distinct CDR3 sequences, 35% to 40% of which are singletons, and about 4.2% rests with the top ten.

Sequencing input: peripheral blood or thyroid tissue (not recorded which). V gene TRBV2 combines with J gene TRBJ1-1; tentatively, D is TRBD1 (5 bases). This TCR was recovered from an adult man with Graves' hyperthyroidism. The CDR3 protein is CASSDVGAGLRAQNTEAFF. CDR3 bases: TGTGCCAGCAGTGATGTCGGGGCAGGGTTGAGGGCCCAGAACACTGAAGCTTTCTTT.